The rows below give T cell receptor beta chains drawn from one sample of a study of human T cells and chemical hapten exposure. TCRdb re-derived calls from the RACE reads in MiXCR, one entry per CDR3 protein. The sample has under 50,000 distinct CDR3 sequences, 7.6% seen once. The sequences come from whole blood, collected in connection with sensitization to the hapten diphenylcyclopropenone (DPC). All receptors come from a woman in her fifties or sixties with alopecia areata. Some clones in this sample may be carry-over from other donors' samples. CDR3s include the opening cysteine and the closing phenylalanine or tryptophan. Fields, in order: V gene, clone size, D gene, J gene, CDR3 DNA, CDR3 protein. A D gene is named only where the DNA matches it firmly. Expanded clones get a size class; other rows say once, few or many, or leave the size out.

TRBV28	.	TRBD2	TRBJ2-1	TGTGCCAGCCGCCTTCTAGCGGGCCACAATGTGCAGTTCTTC	CASRLLAGHNVQFF
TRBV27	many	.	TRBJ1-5	TGTGCCAGCAGTTTCGACGGATCCAATCAGCCCCAGCATTTT	CASSFDGSNQPQHF
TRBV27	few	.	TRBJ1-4	TGTGCCAGCAGACCCCCGGGGCGAGGGGAAAAACTGTTTTTT	CASRPPGRGEKLFF
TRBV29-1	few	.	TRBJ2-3	TGCAGCGTTGACAGGGCAGATACGCAGTATTTT	CSVDRADTQYF
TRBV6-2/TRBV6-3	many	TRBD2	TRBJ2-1	TGTGCCAGCAGTCCCGGACTAGCGGGAGTAAGTGAGCAGTTCTTC	CASSPGLAGVSEQFF
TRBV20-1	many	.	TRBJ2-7	TGCAGTGCTAGAGATCTAGCTAGCATCTACGAGCAGTACTTC	CSARDLASIYEQYF
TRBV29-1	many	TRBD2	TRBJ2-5	TGCAGCGCCCCTGGGACTAGCTTGCAGACCCAGTACTTC	CSAPGTSLQTQYF
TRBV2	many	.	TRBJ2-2	TGTGCCAGCAGCGGGACCCAGGGTCCACCCGGGGAGCTGTTTTTT	CASSGTQGPPGELFF
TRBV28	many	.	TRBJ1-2	TGTGCCAGCCTGGGGCAGAACTATGGCTACACCTTC	CASLGQNYGYTF
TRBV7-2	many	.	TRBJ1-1	TGTGCCAGCAGCTTAAGCGGAGGGAACACTGAAGCTTTCTTT	CASSLSGGNTEAFF
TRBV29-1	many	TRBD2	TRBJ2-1	TGCAGCGTTGCGTCTAGCGGTACTTACAATGAGCAGTTCTTC	CSVASSGTYNEQFF
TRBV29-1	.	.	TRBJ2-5	TGCAGCGTCGGGGGGCTTGAAGAGACCCAGTACTTC	CSVGGLEETQYF
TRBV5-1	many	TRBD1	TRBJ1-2	TGCGCCAGCAGCTGGAGGGGACAGGGCACGAACGGCTACACCTTC	CASSWRGQGTNGYTF
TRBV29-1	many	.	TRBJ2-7	TGCAGCGTTGTAAGGGGGAGTTACGAGCAGTACTTC	CSVVRGSYEQYF
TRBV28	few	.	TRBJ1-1	TGTGCCAGCGGGGTGAACACTGAAGCTTTCTTT	CASGVNTEAFF
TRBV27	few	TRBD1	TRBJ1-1	TGTGCCAGCAGTTCGCTACAGGGGAAAAACGGTTTCTTT	CASSSLQGKNGFF